This TCR beta chain is drawn from a study of T cells in Graves' hyperthyroidism and ophthalmopathy. This clonotype was seen only a few times. RNA transcripts were the template for amplifying TCR beta CDR3 regions. HTBI primers drove first-round RT-PCR of the TCR CDR3. TCRdb reanalysed the multiplex PCR reads using MiXCR and keeps one entry per CDR3 protein. Of roughly 380,000 distinct CDR3 sequences in the sample, around 14% were seen once. Orbital computed tomography and thyroid ultrasound, together with serum TRAb and thyroxine and clinical symptoms, were used for diagnoses. J gave up 7 bases and V 0 bases, and 6 bases lay outside the gene matches. CDR3 length: 14 amino acids. CDR1 is SGHRS, CDR2 YFSETQ, per germline.

This chain joins TRBV5-1 and TRBJ1-2; TRBD1 aligns across 7 bases. This receptor was identified in a woman aged 55-69 years with Graves' hyperthyroidism. Sequencing was performed on blood. CDR3 region: CASSLDPTGFGYTF. DNA of the CDR3: TGCGCCAGCAGCTTGGACCCGACAGGGTTTGGCTACACCTTC.